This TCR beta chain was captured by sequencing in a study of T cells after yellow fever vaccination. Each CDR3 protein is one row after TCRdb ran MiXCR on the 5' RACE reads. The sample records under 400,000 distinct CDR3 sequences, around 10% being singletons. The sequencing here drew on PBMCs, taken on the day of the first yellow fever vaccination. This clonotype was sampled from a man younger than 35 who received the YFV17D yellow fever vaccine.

CDR3 amino acids: CASSLSLGTGELFF. The CDR3 DNA follows: TGTGCCAGCAGTTTATCCCTAGGAACCGGGGAGCTGTTTTTT. The chain carries TRBV28 and TRBJ2-2; no firm D call. Trimming shortened V by 1 base and J by 5 bases, and 8 bases separated the two germline ends. Germline values: CDR1 MDHEN, CDR2 SYDVKM. The CDR3 contains 14 residues.